The source of this TCR beta chain is a study of blood T cell repertoires in COVID-19. Study context: Samples of COVID-19 (acute and convalescent) were obtained from the United States, Italy and Spain. T cells, B-cell-depleted T cells, or PBMCs supplied cDNA or gDNA.

Patients from Seattle were sampled longitudinally, starting during active infection. From germline, CDR1 is SEHNR and CDR2 FQNEAQ (reference sequence). V dropped 0 bases and J dropped 2; count of bases not matched to a gene: 1. This CDR3 region has 16 residues. In the authors' methods: Counts of nucleated cells, estimated from reference gene primer amplification, were obtained. Sequenced by immunoSEQ multiplex PCR; TCRdb stores in-frame clones only, minus some. V and J calls plus clone size are reproduced from that table; the DNA served to infer D and trimming. The sample lists around 260,000 clones, approximately 90% occurring once.

The TCR originated in a woman aged 25 to 39 with COVID-19, enrolled during active disease. The rearrangement joins TRBV7-9 to TRBJ2-7; TRBD2 aligns across 13 bases. The sequencing input was peripheral blood. CDR3 loop: CASSLAGLAGPYEQYF. The CDR3 region has the DNA TGTGCCAGCAGCTTAGCGGGACTAGCGGGACCCTACGAGCAGTACTTC.